The rows below give T cell receptor beta chains drawn from one sample of a study of blood T cell repertoires in COVID-19. This table comes from immunoSEQ multiplex PCR, and its TCRdb copy is limited to in-frame clones, with some not included. The sample lists around 180,000 clones, more than 75% occurring once. Sequences were obtained from peripheral blood. The receptor source for this set is a person aged 65 to 85 with COVID-19, enrolled during active disease. Both conserved end residues are part of each CDR3. Fields, in order: D gene, J gene, V gene, clone size, CDR3 DNA, CDR3 protein. The D gene is left open where the match is weak. Expanded clones get a size class; other rows say once, few or many, or leave the size out.

d_gene: TRBD1
j_gene: TRBJ1-5
v_gene: TRBV6-6
abundance: NA
CDR3nt: TGTGCCAGCAGTAGACAGGGCCTCAATCAGCCCCAGCATTTT
CDR3aa: CASSRQGLNQPQHF

d_gene: NA
j_gene: TRBJ2-7
v_gene: TRBV11-2
abundance: NA
CDR3nt: TGTGCCAGCAGCTCATTCCTCGCGGGATCGCTATCCTACGAGCAGTACTTC
CDR3aa: CASSSFLAGSLSYEQYF

d_gene: TRBD1
j_gene: TRBJ2-3
v_gene: TRBV19
abundance: NA
CDR3nt: TGTGCCAGTAGGACGACAGGGAGCACAGATACGCAGTATTTT
CDR3aa: CASRTTGSTDTQYF

d_gene: TRBD2
j_gene: TRBJ2-3
v_gene: TRBV24-1
abundance: NA
CDR3nt: TGTGCCACCAGTGACCCAAAACTAGCGGGAGGCACAGATACGCAGTATTTT
CDR3aa: CATSDPKLAGGTDTQYF

d_gene: NA
j_gene: TRBJ2-7
v_gene: TRBV5-1
abundance: once
CDR3nt: TGCGCCAGCAGCTTGGTGGGCAGGGAATACGAGCAGTACTTC
CDR3aa: CASSLVGREYEQYF

d_gene: NA
j_gene: TRBJ1-4
v_gene: TRBV5-5
abundance: NA
CDR3nt: TGTGCCAGCAGCTTGAGTGTGACGGGAAAACTGTTTTTT
CDR3aa: CASSLSVTGKLFF

d_gene: NA
j_gene: TRBJ2-1
v_gene: TRBV9
abundance: few
CDR3nt: TGTGCCAGCAGCGAGGGCGGTGGGGCCTTTCTTCACAATGAGCAGTTCTTC
CDR3aa: CASSEGGGAFLHNEQFF

d_gene: NA
j_gene: TRBJ1-2
v_gene: TRBV14
abundance: NA
CDR3nt: TGTGCCAGCAGCCCGGCTGGGGCCTGGAGTGGCTACACCTTC
CDR3aa: CASSPAGAWSGYTF

d_gene: NA
j_gene: TRBJ1-1
v_gene: TRBV29-1
abundance: NA
CDR3nt: TGCAGCGTTGAACAGGCCGTGAACACTGAAGCTTTCTTT
CDR3aa: CSVEQAVNTEAFF

d_gene: NA
j_gene: TRBJ2-5
v_gene: TRBV7-6
abundance: NA
CDR3nt: TGTGCCAGCAGCCTGAGAGCGGAGAGCCAAGAGACCCAGTACTTC
CDR3aa: CASSLRAESQETQYF

d_gene: NA
j_gene: TRBJ1-2
v_gene: TRBV7-9
abundance: few
CDR3nt: TGTGCCAGCAGCTTCTCAGGGGAAGGCTATGGCTACACCTTC
CDR3aa: CASSFSGEGYGYTF

d_gene: NA
j_gene: TRBJ1-6
v_gene: TRBV11-2
abundance: NA
CDR3nt: TGTGCCAGCAGCTTTAGTACGTTTGGAGATTCACCCCTCCACTTT
CDR3aa: CASSFSTFGDSPLHF

d_gene: NA
j_gene: TRBJ1-6
v_gene: TRBV3-1/TRBV3-2
abundance: NA
CDR3nt: TGTGCCAGCAGCCAACGTGATTTCAGATCACCCCTCCACTTT
CDR3aa: CASSQRDFRSPLHF

d_gene: NA
j_gene: TRBJ2-2
v_gene: TRBV11-2
abundance: NA
CDR3nt: TGTGCCAGCAGCTCACGGGAGTATGGCACCGGGGAGCTGTTTTTT
CDR3aa: CASSSREYGTGELFF

d_gene: NA
j_gene: TRBJ1-6
v_gene: TRBV3-1/TRBV3-2
abundance: NA
CDR3nt: TGTGCCAGCAGCCAAGTGGCGGGCGGAGGTTCACCCCTCCACTTT
CDR3aa: CASSQVAGGGSPLHF

d_gene: TRBD2
j_gene: TRBJ2-5
v_gene: TRBV2
abundance: NA
CDR3nt: TGTGCCAGCAGTTGGGCTAGCGGGTTCCAAGAGACCCAGTACTTC
CDR3aa: CASSWASGFQETQYF

d_gene: TRBD2
j_gene: TRBJ2-7
v_gene: TRBV30
abundance: NA
CDR3nt: TGTGCCTGGAGTGAAGGAGCGGGAGGTCTCCGAGGGAGCGAGCAGTACTTC
CDR3aa: CAWSEGAGGLRGSEQYF

d_gene: NA
j_gene: TRBJ1-6
v_gene: TRBV6-5
abundance: NA
CDR3nt: TGTGCCAGCAGCCCCGAGTTAGATTCACCCCTCCACTTT
CDR3aa: CASSPELDSPLHF

d_gene: NA
j_gene: TRBJ1-4
v_gene: TRBV30
abundance: NA
CDR3nt: TGTGCCTGGAGTCCCAGGGAGGACGAAAAACTGTTTTTT
CDR3aa: CAWSPREDEKLFF

d_gene: NA
j_gene: TRBJ2-2
v_gene: TRBV21-1
abundance: NA
CDR3nt: TGTGCCGTTACAGGGATATCGAACACCGGGGAGCTGTTTTTT
CDR3aa: CAVTGISNTGELFF

d_gene: NA
j_gene: TRBJ2-2
v_gene: TRBV28
abundance: once
CDR3nt: TGTGCCAGCAGCAGAGGACAGACCAACACCGGGGAGCTGTTTTTT
CDR3aa: CASSRGQTNTGELFF

d_gene: TRBD1
j_gene: TRBJ1-1
v_gene: TRBV27
abundance: NA
CDR3nt: TGTGCCAGCAGTCAGACAGGGACGTCTACTGAAGCTTTCTTT
CDR3aa: CASSQTGTSTEAFF

d_gene: TRBD2
j_gene: TRBJ2-1
v_gene: TRBV3-1/TRBV3-2
abundance: NA
CDR3nt: TGTGCCAGCAGCTCTGGGACTAGCGGATACAATGAGCAGTTCTTC
CDR3aa: CASSSGTSGYNEQFF

d_gene: TRBD1
j_gene: TRBJ2-5
v_gene: TRBV9
abundance: NA
CDR3nt: TGTGCCAGCAGCATTACAGGGGGGTACCAAGAGACCCAGTACTTC
CDR3aa: CASSITGGYQETQYF

d_gene: NA
j_gene: TRBJ1-1
v_gene: TRBV5-1
abundance: NA
CDR3nt: TGCGCCAGCAGCTTGTCAGGGGTAAAGAACACTGAAGCTTTCTTT
CDR3aa: CASSLSGVKNTEAFF

d_gene: NA
j_gene: TRBJ1-2
v_gene: TRBV12-5
abundance: NA
CDR3nt: TGTGCTAGTGGTTTGGGACCCGGGGGTGGCTACACCTTC
CDR3aa: CASGLGPGGGYTF

d_gene: NA
j_gene: TRBJ2-2
v_gene: TRBV6-5
abundance: once
CDR3nt: TGTGCCAGCAGTTACTCCTACACCGGGGAGCTGTTTTTT
CDR3aa: CASSYSYTGELFF

d_gene: NA
j_gene: TRBJ1-3
v_gene: TRBV25-1
abundance: NA
CDR3nt: TGTGCCAGCAGTGCTCGGACAGCAGGAAACACCATATATTTT
CDR3aa: CASSARTAGNTIYF

d_gene: NA
j_gene: TRBJ1-2
v_gene: TRBV2
abundance: NA
CDR3nt: TGTGCCAGCAATTATCAGGGTTCGCATGGCTACACCTTC
CDR3aa: CASNYQGSHGYTF

d_gene: NA
j_gene: TRBJ1-3
v_gene: TRBV3-1/TRBV3-2
abundance: few
CDR3nt: TGTGCCAGCAGCCAGGGTTTGGGGGCGTCTGGAAACACCATATATTTT
CDR3aa: CASSQGLGASGNTIYF

d_gene: NA
j_gene: TRBJ1-6
v_gene: TRBV4-3
abundance: NA
CDR3nt: TGCGCCAGCAGCCAAACTTCGGGGGGATCACCCCTCCACTTT
CDR3aa: CASSQTSGGSPLHF

d_gene: TRBD1
j_gene: TRBJ2-1
v_gene: TRBV10-3
abundance: NA
CDR3nt: TGTGCCATCAGTGAGCCCTTGACAGGGATCAATGAGCAGTTCTTC
CDR3aa: CAISEPLTGINEQFF